The T cell receptor beta chain described here comes from a study of blood T cell repertoires in COVID-19. Study details: COVID-19 samples, acute and convalescent, were from the United States, Italy and Spain.

Per the germline V gene, CDR1 is DFQATT and CDR2 is SNEGSKA (reference sequence). Trimming removed 3 bases at V and 3 bases at J, with 23 bases between. This CDR3 has 17 residues. The assay was immunoSEQ multiplex PCR, and TCRdb's table has in-frame clones only and misses some. The sample lists under 150,000 clones, more than 70% occurring once. The rearrangement links TRBV20-1 to TRBJ1-2; weak D call: TRBD1 (6 bases). The sequenced sample was peripheral blood. The source is a human donor in a cohort sampled during active COVID-19. As DNA, the CDR3 is TGCAGTGCTAGTTACTTAGGGGGAGTCAGTGTGGACTATGGCTACACCTTC. Translation: CSASYLGGVSVDYGYTF.